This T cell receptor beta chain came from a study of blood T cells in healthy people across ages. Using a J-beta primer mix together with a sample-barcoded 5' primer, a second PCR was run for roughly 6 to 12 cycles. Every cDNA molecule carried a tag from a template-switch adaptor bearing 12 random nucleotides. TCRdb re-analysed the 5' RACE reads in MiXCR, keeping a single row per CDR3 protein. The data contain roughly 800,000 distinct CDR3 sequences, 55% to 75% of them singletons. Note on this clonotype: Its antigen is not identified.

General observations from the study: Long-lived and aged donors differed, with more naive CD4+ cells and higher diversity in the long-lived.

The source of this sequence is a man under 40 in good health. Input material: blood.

CDR3 region: CASSPHSVKRDGGQYF. The CDR3, as DNA: TGTGCCAGCAGCCCCCATTCGGTTAAAAGGGACGGCGGGCAGTACTTC. This chain connects TRBV7-2 to TRBJ2-4; either TRBD1 or TRBD2 may supply D (5 bases each). The germline gives CDR1 SGHTA, CDR2 FQGNSA. V shed 5 bases and J shed 13 bases, with 27 bases lying between them. The CDR3 extends over 16 amino acids.